This T cell receptor beta chain comes out of a study of T cell responses to AZD1222 COVID-19 vaccine (dated by TCRdb to 2020 to 2023). At the level of the whole study: AZD1222 recipients with second doses at about 4 weeks or about 12 weeks were pooled, because spike-specific TCR depth and breadth did not differ between schedules. A total of approximately 230 trial participants underwent TCR sequencing, of whom 207 received two doses of AZD1222 and 26 received two doses of the MenACWY control vaccine. Trial participants were enrolled into age subgroups of 18-55, 56-69 and 70-plus years, which contained around 150, 28 and 57 TCR-sequenced participants, respectively.

The sample's time point label, in plain terms: baseline before first vaccination. Vaccinee samples were obtained from the UK trials COV001 and COV002, which included a single-blind randomized controlled phase 2/3 trial of AZD1222 (ChAdOx1 nCoV-19) in healthy adults. Trial participant PBMC samples were collected at day 0 and day 28 after the second dose for TCRbeta chain sequencing. The junction shows trimming of 2 bases on V and 7 bases on J, plus 11 bases between the germline ends. The cysteine opens and the phenylalanine closes a CDR3 of 13 amino acids. Of the read, only the CDR3 DNA is kept; its 39 bases are in frame from base 1. CDR1 MNHNS and CDR2 SASEGT were looked up in the germline V gene. Overall study results and their limits: Only five to seven AZD1222 recipients were SARS-CoV-2 seropositive at baseline, limiting conclusions about previously exposed vaccinees. Participants were mostly white British, with more females than males. The authors suggested clonal diversity may have been underestimated. In the small 56-69-year group, the increase in depth fell short of significance, most likely because of low power. The vaccine-associated CD4 TCRs covered the entire spike protein, and the dominant responses fell in regions 160-218 and 743-854. Because no day 14 peak-response samples were available, the repertoires could be characterized only after the peak T cell response. Reportedly, close to half of the unique spike-specific TCRs recognized epitopes lying outside the regions that are mutated in the B.1.351 and B.1.1.7 variants. Spike-specific TCR breadth and depth rose significantly after two AZD1222 doses compared with day 0 and with MenACWY recipients.

The CDR3 regions of human TCRbeta chains were analyzed by immunosequencing. Regarding the original processing steps: TCRs in the repertoires were matched against a reference library of SARS-CoV-2-specific TCRs that had been generated with the MIRA antigen-specificity platform. Breadth meant the fraction of unique TCRs that were SARS-CoV-2-associated, whereas depth meant the fraction of total T cells that were SARS-CoV-2-associated. Each spike-specific TCR was assigned to its reactive spike region and to a CD4 or CD8 class using the MIRA data. Log10-transformed breadth and depth values were compared by one-way ANOVA with Sidak's multiple comparisons tests. TCRdb's version of the immuneACCESS table is confined to in-frame rearrangements and falls short of the full clone set. An unresolved V gene accounts for under half of the shortfall where checked; the remainder is of unknown origin. The V and J calls and clone size were taken over from that table, and D and trimming were inferred from the DNA. In all, the sample holds 65,000 to 80,000 clones, and about 92% of those were seen once. The ten biggest clones cover roughly 4.2% of the sample.

As to this clone: The specificity of this receptor is unknown. Base qualities are not recorded, but no much larger clone differs from it by a single base.

The sequences come from peripheral blood, collected on day 0 of AZD1222 vaccination. This clonotype originated in an adult in good health. The V and J genes are TRBV6-1 and TRBJ1-2, with no reliable assignment of the D segment. DNA sequence: TGTGCCAGCAGTGAAACGACCGTTACTGGCTACACCTTC. Translated, it reads CASSETTVTGYTF.